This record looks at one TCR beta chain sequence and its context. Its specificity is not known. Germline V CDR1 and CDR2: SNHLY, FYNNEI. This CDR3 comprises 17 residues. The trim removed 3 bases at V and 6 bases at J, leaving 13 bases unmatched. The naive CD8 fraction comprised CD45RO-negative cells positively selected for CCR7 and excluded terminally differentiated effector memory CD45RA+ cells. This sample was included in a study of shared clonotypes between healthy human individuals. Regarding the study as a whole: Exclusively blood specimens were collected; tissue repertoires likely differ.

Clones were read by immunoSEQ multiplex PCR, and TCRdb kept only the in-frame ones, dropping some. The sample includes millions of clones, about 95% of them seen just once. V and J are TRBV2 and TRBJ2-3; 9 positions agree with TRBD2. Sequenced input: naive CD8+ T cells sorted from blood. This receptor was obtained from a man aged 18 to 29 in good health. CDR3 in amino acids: CASSDGPAGGFTDTQYF. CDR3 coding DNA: TGTGCCAGCAGTGACGGCCCAGCGGGGGGTTTTACTGATACGCAGTATTTT.